The 25 T cell receptor beta chains given below trace back to one sample, sequenced in a study of T cell responses to AZD1222 COVID-19 vaccine. Clones were read by immunoSEQ multiplex PCR, and TCRdb kept only the in-frame ones, dropping some. The table includes 150,000 to 250,000 clones, 90% to 95% detected once. The sequences come from peripheral blood, collected 28 days after the second AZD1222 dose. Every receptor here comes from an adult who received the AZD1222 COVID-19 vaccine.

The rearrangement joins TRBV19 to TRBJ1-2; D is uncertain. V was pared by 5 bases and J by 2 bases, with 15 bases between. The CDR3 length is 15 residues. Per the germline V gene, CDR1 is LNHDA and CDR2 is SQIVND (reference sequence). The CDR3 region is CASSPSPTLNYGYTF. As DNA, the CDR3 is TGTGCCAGTAGTCCTTCCCCAACGCTAAACTATGGCTACACCTTC.

The chain combines TRBV2 with TRBJ2-3, with 9 bases fitting TRBD1. With 10 bases clipped from V and 2 bases from J, the junction kept 7 bases outside the gene matches. The CDR3 length is 14 residues. From germline, CDR1 is SNHLY and CDR2 FYNNEI. CDR3 amino acids: CATRQGENTDTQYF. The CDR3 DNA reads as TGTGCCACCCGACAGGGGGAGAACACAGATACGCAGTATTTT.

V gene TRBV19 combines with J gene TRBJ1-2, with a possible D match to TRBD1 (5 bases). Per germline, CDR1 LNHDA and CDR2 SQIVND (reference sequence). The CDR3 sequence is 13 residues long. The V and J ends lost 4 bases and 2 bases respectively, with 8 bases between them. CDR3 sequence (DNA): TGTGCCAGTAGTACTCGACAGAACTATGGCTACACCTTC. Amino acids: CASSTRQNYGYTF.

The gene calls are TRBV5-4 and TRBJ1-1, with 8 bases that match TRBD1. CDR3 length: 14 amino acids. Germline V gives CDR1 SGHNT, CDR2 YYREEE (reference sequence). V shed 6 bases, J shed 4 bases, and the junction held 8 bases outside the gene matches. The CDR3 protein is CASTLDRVITEAFF. CDR3 in DNA: TGTGCCAGCACCCTGGACAGGGTAATCACTGAAGCTTTCTTT.

This clone was observed a single time. This chain uses TRBV7-2 with TRBJ2-1; 7 bases map to TRBD1. CDR1 is SGHTA and CDR2 is FQGNSA in the germline V gene. The CDR3 contains 14 residues. V gave up 5 bases and J gave up 6 bases; unmatched junction bases: 7. The chain's CDR3 is CASSLGGGVNEQFF. The CDR3 nucleotides are TGTGCCAGCAGCCTAGGGGGCGGAGTCAATGAGCAGTTCTTC.

J is TRBJ2-5 and V is TRBV18; TRBD1 aligns across 11 bases. The CDR3 is 15 amino acids. Per the germline V gene, CDR1 is KGHSH and CDR2 is LQKENI. Trimming removed 4 bases from V and 2 bases from J; junction bases left unmatched: 3. Written as DNA, the CDR3 is TGTGCCAGCTCACTAGGGGACAGGGGGCAAGAGACCCAGTACTTC. This encodes CASSLGDRGQETQYF.

The rearrangement uses TRBV11-3 and TRBJ1-1; D perhaps matches TRBD1 (5 bases). Trimming took off 3 bases at V and 3 bases at J, with 14 bases between the two ends. The V gene's germline CDR1 is SGHNT and CDR2 YENEEA. CDR3 size: 15 residues. In DNA form, the CDR3 reads TGTGCCAGCAGCTTTGGGGCCTCGGGGGACACTGAAGCTTTCTTT. Translated, it gives CASSFGASGDTEAFF.

The CDR3: CASSPRTVGNTIYF. DNA of the CDR3: TGTGCCAGCAGCCCCCGGACGGTAGGAAACACCATATATTTT. The V call is TRBV5-8, the J call TRBJ1-3; no definite D call. CDR1 is SGHTS, CDR2 YDEGEE, per germline. This CDR3 contains 14 residues. Trimming cost V 4 bases and J 4 bases, with 12 bases left between them.

The V gene is TRBV29-1, the J gene TRBJ1-2; possibly TRBD1 for D (5 bases). Germline CDR1 is SQVTM and CDR2 is ANQGSEA. V lost 6 bases and J lost 0, with 8 bases in between. The CDR3 has 12 residues. The CDR3 coding sequence is TGCAGCGTCGGGACGTCTAACTATGGCTACACCTTC. Protein sequence: CSVGTSNYGYTF.

Only one count was recorded for this clone. The V call is TRBV28, the J call TRBJ1-1, with D tentatively TRBD1 (6 bases). From germline, CDR1 is MDHEN and CDR2 SYDVKM. The CDR3 covers 18 residues. Trimming took off 5 bases at V and 7 bases at J, with 29 bases between the two ends. CDR3 residues: CASSPPMLGGLAVVEAFF. CDR3 DNA: TGTGCCAGCAGTCCGCCCATGCTTGGGGGGCTCGCGGTTGTTGAAGCTTTCTTT.

The chain carries TRBV6-5 and TRBJ2-1; 7 nucleotides align to TRBD1. Trimming at V came to 4 bases and at J to 5 bases, leaving 5 bases not matched to a gene. Germline CDR1 reads MNHEY; CDR2 reads SVGAGI. The CDR3 is made up of 14 amino acids. CDR3 nucleotide sequence: TGTGCCAGCAGTTTCCGGGACAGTCACAATGAGCAGTTCTTC. Residues: CASSFRDSHNEQFF.

The V gene is TRBV7-8, the J gene TRBJ1-1; a possible D gene is TRBD1 (6 bases). Trimming took 3 bases from V and 4 from J, leaving 15 bases between them. Germline CDR1 reads SGHVS; CDR2 reads FQNEAQ. CDR3 length: 15 residues. CDR3 coding DNA: TGTGCCAGCAGCTTGGCGGGACACAGCGGCACTGAAGCTTTCTTT. Amino acid sequence: CASSLAGHSGTEAFF.

The chain uses TRBV3-1 (or the pseudogene TRBV3-2) and TRBJ2-5; 14 bases match TRBD2. CDR1 LGHDT and CDR2 YNNKEL come from the germline V gene (reference sequence). This CDR3 has 16 residues. V was pared by 4 bases and J by 4 bases, with 5 bases of the junction left unmatched. CDR3 residues: CASSPGTSGSRETQYF. The CDR3 DNA follows: TGTGCCAGCAGCCCAGGGACTAGCGGGAGTCGAGAGACCCAGTACTTC.

This clone has a single count. The chain carries TRBV28 and TRBJ1-1, with 10 positions matching TRBD1. CDR1 and CDR2 (germline): MDHEN, SYDVKM. After removal of 6 bases from V and 0 bases from J, the junction contained 7 bases not matched to a gene. CDR3 length: 16 amino acids. The CDR3: CASRLGTGAMNTEAFF. DNA for the CDR3: TGTGCCAGCAGACTAGGGACAGGGGCTATGAACACTGAAGCTTTCTTT.

The CDR3 DNA is TGCGCCAGCAGCCAACTGACAGGGAACTACAATGAGCAGTTCTTC. As protein: CASSQLTGNYNEQFF. This chain joins TRBV4-1 and TRBJ2-1, with 7 bases fitting TRBD1. The V gene end was trimmed by 2 bases and the J gene end by 3 bases; junction bases not matched to a gene: 4. Germline assignment: CDR1 MGHRA and CDR2 YSYEKL. The CDR3 covers 15 residues.

This chain connects TRBV10-3 to TRBJ1-5, with 7 bases matching TRBD1. The CDR3 covers 17 residues. The ends lost 2 bases at V and 6 bases at J; junction bases unmatched: 13. CDR1 is ENHRY and CDR2 is SYGVKD in the germline V gene. CDR3 loop: CAISEDTKGTAGQPQHF. The CDR3 DNA follows: TGTGCCATCAGTGAGGATACTAAAGGGACAGCGGGTCAGCCCCAGCATTTT.

The chain recombines TRBV6-6 with TRBJ2-7, with 11 bases that match TRBD2. J lost 4 bases, V lost 6 bases, and 8 bases had no gene match. This CDR3 has 15 amino acids. Looked up from germline, CDR1 is MNHNY and CDR2 is SVGAGI (reference sequence). CDR3 loop: CASRSLAGGTYEQYF. The CDR3 coding sequence is TGTGCCAGCAGATCGCTAGCGGGAGGAACTTACGAGCAGTACTTC.

The chain joins TRBV3-1 (or the pseudogene TRBV3-2) to TRBJ1-6; 8 bases match TRBD1. V gave up 7 bases and J gave up 10 bases; unmatched junction bases: 3. The V gene's germline CDR1 is LGHDT and CDR2 YNNKEL (reference sequence). The CDR3 contains 12 residues. CDR3 protein: CASNRGNSPLHF. CDR3 in DNA: TGTGCCAGCAACAGGGGGAACTCACCCCTCCACTTT.

The chain couples TRBV6-6 to TRBJ2-7; TRBD2 matches 10 bases. There are 16 residues in the CDR3. V was pared by 6 bases and J by 3 bases, with 11 bases of the junction left unmatched. Germline V gives CDR1 MNHNY, CDR2 SVGAGI (reference sequence). The CDR3 bases are TGTGCCAGCAGCTCTCATTCCGGGACTAGCGACTACGAGCAGTACTTC. This codes for CASSSHSGTSDYEQYF.

This sequence joins TRBV20-1 and TRBJ1-1, with TRBD1 identical over 8 bases. CDR3 length: 11 residues. Germline assignment: CDR1 DFQATT and CDR2 SNEGSKA (reference sequence). Trimming took 6 bases from V and 11 from J; bases not matched to a gene: 8. CDR3 bases: TGCAGTGCCCAGGGGGCCGCCGCGGCTTTCTTT. This encodes CSAQGAAAAFF.

This chain uses TRBV24-1 with TRBJ2-1; the match to TRBD1 covers 11 bases. J gave up 3 bases and V 3 bases, and 3 bases lay outside the gene matches. This CDR3 has 16 residues. Germline CDR1 is KGHDR and CDR2 is SFDVKD. The CDR3 DNA is TGTGCCACCAGTGATACCGGGACAGGGGGCTACAATGAGCAGTTCTTC. Translated: CATSDTGTGGYNEQFF.

This clone was seen more than once but under ten times. The CDR3 loop reads CASSVGQESTEAFF. The DNA for the CDR3 is TGTGCCAGCAGCGTGGGACAGGAGAGCACTGAAGCTTTCTTT. This chain uses TRBV9 with TRBJ1-1; 8 bases line up with TRBD1. This CDR3 has 14 amino acids. Trimming cost V 2 bases and J 4 bases; bases outside gene matches: 4. CDR1 is SGDLS, CDR2 YYNGEE, per germline.

The chain uses TRBV7-2 and TRBJ1-1; D gene uncertain. Germline assignment: CDR1 SGHTA and CDR2 FQGNSA. This CDR3 contains 14 residues. Trimming removed 1 base from V and 4 bases from J, with 10 bases in between. CDR3 loop: CASSLGGDITEAFF. CDR3 DNA: TGTGCCAGCAGCTTAGGTGGGGATATCACTGAAGCTTTCTTT.

The rearrangement joins TRBV29-1 to TRBJ2-5; 9 nucleotides line up with TRBD2. Germline loops: CDR1 SQVTM, CDR2 ANQGSEA. The ends lost 6 bases at V and 4 bases at J; junction bases unmatched: 9. This CDR3 has 14 residues. CDR3 nucleotides: TGCAGCGTCGTCCCTAGCGGGATAGGAGAGACCCAGTACTTC. Protein sequence: CSVVPSGIGETQYF.

The chain uses TRBV7-9 and TRBJ2-7, with 7 bases fitting TRBD1. The CDR3 spans 13 residues. Germline CDR1 reads SEHNR; CDR2 reads FQNEAQ (reference sequence). With 5 bases clipped from V and 6 bases from J, the junction kept 7 bases outside the gene matches. The CDR3 DNA is TGTGCCAGCAGCCGCCTGACAGGGAGCGAGCAGTACTTC. This encodes CASSRLTGSEQYF.